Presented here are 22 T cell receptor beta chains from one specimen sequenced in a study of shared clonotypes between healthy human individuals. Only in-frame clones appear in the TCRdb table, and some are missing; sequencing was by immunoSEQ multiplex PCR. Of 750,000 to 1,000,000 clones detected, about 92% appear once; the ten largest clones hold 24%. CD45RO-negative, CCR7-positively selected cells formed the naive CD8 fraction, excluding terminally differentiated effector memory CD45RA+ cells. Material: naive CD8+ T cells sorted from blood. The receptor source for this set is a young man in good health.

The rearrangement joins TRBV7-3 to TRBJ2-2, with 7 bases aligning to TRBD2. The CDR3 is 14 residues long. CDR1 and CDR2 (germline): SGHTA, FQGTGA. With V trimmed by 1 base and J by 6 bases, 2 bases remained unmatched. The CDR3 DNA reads TGTGCCAGCAGCTTAAGCGGGAGCGCCGGGGAGCTGTTTTTT. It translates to CASSLSGSAGELFF.

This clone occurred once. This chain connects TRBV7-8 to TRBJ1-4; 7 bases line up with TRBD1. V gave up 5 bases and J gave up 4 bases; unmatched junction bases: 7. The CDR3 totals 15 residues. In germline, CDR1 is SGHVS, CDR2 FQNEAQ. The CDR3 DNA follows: TGTGCCAGCAGCCATCAGAGGGGGCATAATGAAAAACTGTTTTTT. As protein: CASSHQRGHNEKLFF.

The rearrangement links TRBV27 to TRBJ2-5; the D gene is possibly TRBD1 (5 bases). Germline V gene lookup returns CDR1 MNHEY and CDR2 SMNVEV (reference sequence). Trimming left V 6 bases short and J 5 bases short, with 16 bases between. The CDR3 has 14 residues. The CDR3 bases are TGTGCCAGCAGCCCGACAGAGAAGCTTGAGACCCAGTACTTC. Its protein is CASSPTEKLETQYF.

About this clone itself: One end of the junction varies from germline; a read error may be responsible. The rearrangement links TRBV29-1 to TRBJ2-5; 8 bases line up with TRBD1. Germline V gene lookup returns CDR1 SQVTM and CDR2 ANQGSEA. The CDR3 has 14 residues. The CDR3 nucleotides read TGCAGCGGTGAACCCGCGGACAGGGAAGAGACCCAGTACTTC. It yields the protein CSGEPADREETQYF.

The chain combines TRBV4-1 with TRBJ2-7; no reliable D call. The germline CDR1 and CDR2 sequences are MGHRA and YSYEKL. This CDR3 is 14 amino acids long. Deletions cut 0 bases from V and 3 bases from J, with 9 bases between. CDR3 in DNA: TGCGCCAGCAGCCAAGACAGAAAAGTCTACGAGCAGTACTTC. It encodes CASSQDRKVYEQYF.

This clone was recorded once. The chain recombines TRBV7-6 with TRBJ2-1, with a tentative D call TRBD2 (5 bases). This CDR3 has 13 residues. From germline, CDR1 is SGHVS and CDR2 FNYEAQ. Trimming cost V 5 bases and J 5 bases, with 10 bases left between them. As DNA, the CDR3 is TGTGCCAGCAGCCTGGGAGAGGACAATGAGCAGTTCTTC. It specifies CASSLGEDNEQFF. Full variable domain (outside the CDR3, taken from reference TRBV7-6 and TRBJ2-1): GAGVSQSPRYKVTKRGQDVALRCDPISGHVSLYWYRQALGQGPEFLTYFNYEAQQDKSGLPNDRFSAERPEGSISTLTIQRTEQRDSAMYRCASSLGEDNEQFFGPGTRLTVL.

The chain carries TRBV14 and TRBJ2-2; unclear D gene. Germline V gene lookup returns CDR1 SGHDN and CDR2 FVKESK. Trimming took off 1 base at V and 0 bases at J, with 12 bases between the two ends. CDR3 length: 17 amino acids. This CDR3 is CASSQGYGSANTGELFF. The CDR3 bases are TGTGCCAGCAGCCAAGGTTATGGCAGTGCGAACACCGGGGAGCTGTTTTTT.

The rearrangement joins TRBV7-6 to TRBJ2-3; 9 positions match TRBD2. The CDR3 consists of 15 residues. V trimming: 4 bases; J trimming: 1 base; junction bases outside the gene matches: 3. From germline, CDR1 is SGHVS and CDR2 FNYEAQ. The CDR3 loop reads CASSSGLAGTDTQYF. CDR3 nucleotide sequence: TGTGCCAGCAGCTCGGGACTAGCAGGCACAGATACGCAGTATTTT. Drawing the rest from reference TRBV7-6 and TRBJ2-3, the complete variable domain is GAGVSQSPRYKVTKRGQDVALRCDPISGHVSLYWYRQALGQGPEFLTYFNYEAQQDKSGLPNDRFSAERPEGSISTLTIQRTEQRDSAMYRCASSSGLAGTDTQYFGPGTRLTVL.

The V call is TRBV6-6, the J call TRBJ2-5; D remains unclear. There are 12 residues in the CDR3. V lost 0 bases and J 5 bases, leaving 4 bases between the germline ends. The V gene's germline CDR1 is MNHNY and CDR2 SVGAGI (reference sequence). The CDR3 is CASSYSEETQYF. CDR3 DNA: TGTGCCAGCAGTTACTCAGAGGAGACCCAGTACTTC.

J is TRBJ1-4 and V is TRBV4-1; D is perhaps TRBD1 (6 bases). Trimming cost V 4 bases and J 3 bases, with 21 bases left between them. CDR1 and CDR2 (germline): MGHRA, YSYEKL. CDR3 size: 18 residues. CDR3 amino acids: CASSLQPGVRDPNEKLFF. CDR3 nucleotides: TGCGCCAGCAGCCTTCAGCCAGGGGTCCGAGATCCTAATGAAAAACTGTTTTTT.

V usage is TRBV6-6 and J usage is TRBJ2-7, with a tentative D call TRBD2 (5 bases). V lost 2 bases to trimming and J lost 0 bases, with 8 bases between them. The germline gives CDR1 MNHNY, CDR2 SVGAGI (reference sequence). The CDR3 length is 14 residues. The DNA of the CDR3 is TGTGCCAGCAGTTACGGGGAGAGCTCCTACGAGCAGTACTTC. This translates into CASSYGESSYEQYF.

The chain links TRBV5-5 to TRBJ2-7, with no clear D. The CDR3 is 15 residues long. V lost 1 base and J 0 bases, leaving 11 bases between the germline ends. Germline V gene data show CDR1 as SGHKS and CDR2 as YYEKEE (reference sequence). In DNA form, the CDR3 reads TGTGCCAGCAGCTTGTTTCCGGACCTCTCCTACGAGCAGTACTTC. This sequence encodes CASSLFPDLSYEQYF.

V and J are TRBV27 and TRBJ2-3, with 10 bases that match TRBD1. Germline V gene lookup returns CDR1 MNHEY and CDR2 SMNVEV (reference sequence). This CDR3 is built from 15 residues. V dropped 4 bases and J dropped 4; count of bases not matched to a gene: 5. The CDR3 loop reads CASSSTGGLADTQYF. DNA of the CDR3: TGTGCCAGCAGTTCGACAGGGGGCCTGGCAGATACGCAGTATTTT.

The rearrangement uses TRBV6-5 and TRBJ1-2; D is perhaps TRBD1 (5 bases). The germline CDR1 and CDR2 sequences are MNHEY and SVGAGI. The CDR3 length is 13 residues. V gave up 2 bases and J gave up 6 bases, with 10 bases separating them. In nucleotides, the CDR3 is TGTGCCAGCAGTTACGGGGGGTTCGATGGCTACACCTTC. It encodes CASSYGGFDGYTF.

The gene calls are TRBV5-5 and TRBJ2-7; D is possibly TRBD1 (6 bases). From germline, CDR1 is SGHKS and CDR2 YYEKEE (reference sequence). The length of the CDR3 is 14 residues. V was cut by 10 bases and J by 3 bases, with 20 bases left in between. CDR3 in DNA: TGTGCCGGATCTTCGACAGGAGAGAACTACGAGCAGTACTTC. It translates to CAGSSTGENYEQYF.

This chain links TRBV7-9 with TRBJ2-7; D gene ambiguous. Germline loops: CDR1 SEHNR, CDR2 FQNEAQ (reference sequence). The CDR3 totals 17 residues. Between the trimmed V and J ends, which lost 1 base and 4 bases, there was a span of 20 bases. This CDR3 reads CASSLGNQARPGYEQYF. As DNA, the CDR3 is TGTGCCAGCAGCTTAGGTAATCAGGCGCGACCCGGGTACGAGCAGTACTTC. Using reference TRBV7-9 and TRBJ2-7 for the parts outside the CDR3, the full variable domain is DTGVSQNPRHKITKRGQNVTFRCDPISEHNRLYWYRQTLGQGPEFLTYFQNEAQLEKSRLLSDRFSAERPKGSFSTLEIQRTEQGDSAMYLCASSLGNQARPGYEQYFGPGTRLTVT.

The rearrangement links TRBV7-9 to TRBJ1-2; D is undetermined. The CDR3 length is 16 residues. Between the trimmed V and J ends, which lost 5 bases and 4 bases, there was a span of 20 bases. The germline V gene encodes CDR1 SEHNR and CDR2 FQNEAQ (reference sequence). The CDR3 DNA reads TGTGCCAGCAGCCCTTTAGGGCAAAAAGACGGCTATGGCTACACCTTC. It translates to CASSPLGQKDGYGYTF.

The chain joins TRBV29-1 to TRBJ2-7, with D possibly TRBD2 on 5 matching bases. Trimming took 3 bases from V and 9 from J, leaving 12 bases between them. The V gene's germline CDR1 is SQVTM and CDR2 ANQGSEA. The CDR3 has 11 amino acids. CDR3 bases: TGCAGCGTTGAGCGGGCCACAAGGCAGTACTTC. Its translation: CSVERATRQYF.

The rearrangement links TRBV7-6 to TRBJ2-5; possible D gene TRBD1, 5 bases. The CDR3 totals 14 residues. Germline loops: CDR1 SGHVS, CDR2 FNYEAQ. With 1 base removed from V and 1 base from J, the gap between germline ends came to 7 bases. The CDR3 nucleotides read TGTGCCAGCAGCTTAGACAGGAGCCAAGAGACCCAGTACTTC. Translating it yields CASSLDRSQETQYF.

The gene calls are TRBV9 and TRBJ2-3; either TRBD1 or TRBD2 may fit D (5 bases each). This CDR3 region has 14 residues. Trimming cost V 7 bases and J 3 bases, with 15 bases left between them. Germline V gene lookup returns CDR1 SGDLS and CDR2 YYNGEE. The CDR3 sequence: CASSAGTPTDTQYF. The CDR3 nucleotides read TGTGCCAGCTCAGCCGGGACCCCTACAGATACGCAGTATTTT.

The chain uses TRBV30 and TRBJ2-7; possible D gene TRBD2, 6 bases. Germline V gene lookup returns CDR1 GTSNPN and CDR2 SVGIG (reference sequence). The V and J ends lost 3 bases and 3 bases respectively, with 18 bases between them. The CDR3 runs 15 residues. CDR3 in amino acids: CAWSGFGGTNYEQYF. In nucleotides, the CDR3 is TGTGCCTGGAGCGGATTTGGAGGGACCAACTACGAGCAGTACTTC.

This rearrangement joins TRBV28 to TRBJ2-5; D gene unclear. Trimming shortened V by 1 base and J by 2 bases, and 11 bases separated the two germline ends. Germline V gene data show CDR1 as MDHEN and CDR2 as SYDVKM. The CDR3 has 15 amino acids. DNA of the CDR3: TGTGCCAGCAGTTTATTGGCAGGAGCTCAAGAGACCCAGTACTTC. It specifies CASSLLAGAQETQYF.